What follows are 16 T cell receptor beta chains derived from one specimen sequenced in a study of T cells in Graves' hyperthyroidism and ophthalmopathy. Researchers amplified the TCR beta CDR3 regions from RNA transcripts. The TCR CDR3 first-round RT-PCR relied on the HTBI primer set. TCRdb recomputed calls from the multiplex PCR reads with MiXCR, one row per CDR3 protein. This table has about 210,000 distinct CDR3 sequences, roughly 17% appearing once. The sequencing sample was made of blood. These TCRs come from a middle-aged man with Graves' hyperthyroidism.

This sequence joins TRBV6-2 or TRBV6-3 and TRBJ2-3, with D possibly matching TRBD1 (6 bases). The CDR3 spans 13 residues. Trimming stripped 2 bases from V and 7 bases from J, with 10 bases between. Germline assignment: CDR1 MNHEY and CDR2 SVGEGT. The CDR3: CASSYLTGNTQYF. CDR3 nucleotides: TGTGCCAGCAGTTACCTCACAGGGAATACGCAGTATTTT.

This clonotype was seen repeatedly, ten times or more. The rearrangement joins TRBV7-8 to TRBJ1-6; 7 nucleotides agree with TRBD1. Germline V gives CDR1 SGHVS, CDR2 FQNEAQ. The junction had 5 bases not matched to a gene; V was cut back by 4 bases and J by 11 bases. The length of the CDR3 is 13 residues. CDR3 loop: CASSYQTGTPLHF. CDR3 bases: TGTGCCAGCAGCTACCAGACAGGGACACCCCTCCACTTT. Combining the CDR3 with reference TRBV7-8 and TRBJ1-6 gives the whole variable domain GAGVSQSPRYKVAKRGQDVALRCDPISGHVSLFWYQQALGQGPEFLTYFQNEAQLDKSGLPSDRFFAERPEGSVSTLKIQRTQQEDSAVYLCASSYQTGTPLHFGNGTRLTVT.

This clonotype was observed at least ten times. The V and J genes are TRBV20-1 and TRBJ2-3; TRBD1 matches at 9 bases. J gave up 0 bases and V 3 bases, and 7 bases lay outside the gene matches. Per the germline V gene, CDR1 is DFQATT and CDR2 is SNEGSKA (reference sequence). CDR3 length equals 16 residues. The CDR3 is CSASYYRGPSTDTQYF. Written as DNA, the CDR3 is TGCAGTGCTAGCTACTACAGGGGGCCGAGCACAGATACGCAGTATTTT.

The table lists this clonotype with many counts. The CDR3 is CSASPPSGLYEQYF. The CDR3 nucleotides are TGCAGTGCGAGCCCTCCTAGCGGTCTGTACGAGCAGTACTTC. The chain employs TRBV20-1 and TRBJ2-7; 7 bases align to TRBD2. This CDR3 spans 14 amino acids. V was pared by 6 bases and J by 4 bases, with 12 bases of the junction left unmatched. In germline, CDR1 is DFQATT, CDR2 SNEGSKA (reference sequence).

The chain has TRBV6-9 and TRBJ2-2; D tentatively reads TRBD1 or TRBD2 (6 bases each). This CDR3 is built from 14 residues. V was clipped by 3 bases and J by 6 bases, with 11 bases between them. The germline V gene encodes CDR1 MNHGY and CDR2 SVAAGI. The CDR3 reads CASSYYRGAGELFF. Written as DNA, the CDR3 is TGTGCCAGCAGTTACTATAGGGGGGCCGGGGAGCTGTTTTTT.

At least ten counts were recorded for this clonotype. The chain links TRBV28 to TRBJ1-1; D may be TRBD1 (6 bases). Germline-derived CDR1 and CDR2 are MDHEN and SYDVKM. The CDR3 runs to 14 residues. The V end lost 5 bases, the J end lost 4 bases, and 14 bases lay between the germline ends. The CDR3 DNA reads TGTGCCAGCAGTCGGGGGCGCTACGGCACTGAAGCTTTCTTT. Protein sequence: CASSRGRYGTEAFF.

This clonotype showed up many times. The chain joins TRBV28 to TRBJ1-2; D is uncertain. The germline V gene encodes CDR1 MDHEN and CDR2 SYDVKM. The CDR3 is 12 residues long. V lost 7 bases, J lost 0 bases, and 6 bases lay in between. The CDR3 DNA reads as TGTGCCAGCAAGGCAGCTAACTATGGCTACACCTTC. Its translation is CASKAANYGYTF.

This clonotype was recorded many times. The chain joins TRBV28 to TRBJ2-7, with a tentative D call TRBD2 (5 bases). Germline CDR1 MDHEN, CDR2 SYDVKM. This CDR3 region has 14 residues. V dropped 6 bases and J dropped 6 bases, with 18 bases sitting between them. The CDR3 bases are TGTGCCAGCAGCCAAGCGAGAGGGCCTGGCGAGCAGTACTTC. Residues: CASSQARGPGEQYF.

This clonotype was detected ten times or more. The chain uses TRBV28 and TRBJ2-7; D ambiguous. The CDR3 consists of 14 residues. V was shortened by 3 bases and J by 3 bases, with 12 bases between the two germline ends. Looked up from germline, CDR1 is MDHEN and CDR2 is SYDVKM. The chain's CDR3 is CASSFFRKNYEQYF. Written as DNA, the CDR3 is TGTGCCAGCAGTTTTTTTAGAAAAAACTACGAGCAGTACTTC.

This clonotype was seen a handful of times. The genes are TRBV19 and TRBJ1-2; 7 positions agree with TRBD1. The CDR3 length is 14 residues. Germline V CDR1 and CDR2: LNHDA, SQIVND (reference sequence). J was trimmed by 3 bases and V by 4 bases; bases with no gene match: 5. The chain's CDR3 is CASSTGDSHYGYTF. CDR3 coding DNA: TGTGCCAGTAGTACCGGGGACAGTCACTATGGCTACACCTTC. The whole variable domain, filled in from reference TRBV19 and TRBJ1-2, reads DGGITQSPKYLFRKEGQNVTLSCEQNLNHDAMYWYRQDPGQGLRLIYYSQIVNDFQKGDIAEGYSVSREKKESFPLTVTSAQKNPTAFYLCASSTGDSHYGYTFGSGTRLTVV.

In its sample, this clonotype was seen a few times. V gene TRBV9 combines with J gene TRBJ2-2; weak D call: TRBD1 (6 bases). V lost 4 bases and J 1 base, leaving 14 bases between the germline ends. Germline V gene data show CDR1 as SGDLS and CDR2 as YYNGEE. This CDR3 has 16 amino acids. The CDR3 region is CASSSLGQLNTGELFF. In nucleotides, the CDR3 is TGTGCCAGCAGCAGCCTAGGACAGCTGAACACCGGGGAGCTGTTTTTT.

This chain connects TRBV10-3 to TRBJ2-7, with a tentative D call TRBD1 (6 bases). V gave up 10 bases and J gave up 0 bases, with 10 bases separating them. This CDR3 is built from 12 residues. Germline V gene sequence: CDR1 ENHRY, CDR2 SYGVKD. This chain's CDR3 is CATTDSSYEQYF. CDR3 nucleotides: TGTGCCACGACGGACAGCTCCTACGAGCAGTACTTC.

The chain has TRBV7-9 and TRBJ2-7; no clear D. V was trimmed by 5 bases and J by 0 bases, leaving 5 bases between them. This CDR3 has 12 amino acids. Germline values: CDR1 SEHNR, CDR2 FQNEAQ (reference sequence). CDR3 sequence (DNA): TGTGCCAGCAGCCCACCCTCCTACGAGCAGTACTTC. This sequence encodes CASSPPSYEQYF.

This clonotype was recorded many times. This chain joins TRBV30 and TRBJ2-7; D is ambiguous. The CDR3 runs 12 residues. CDR1 is GTSNPN and CDR2 is SVGIG in the germline V gene (reference sequence). Trimming stripped 7 bases from V and 3 bases from J, with 13 bases between. The CDR3 DNA sequence: TGTGCCTTTATCATCGGCGGCTACGAGCAGTACTTC. It yields the protein CAFIIGGYEQYF.

This clonotype was recorded many times. The chain recombines TRBV2 with TRBJ2-7, with D perhaps matching TRBD1 or TRBD2 (5 bases each). V lost 6 bases, J lost 3 bases, and 15 bases lay in between. Looked up from germline, CDR1 is SNHLY and CDR2 is FYNNEI. The CDR3 consists of 14 residues. This CDR3 reads CASRSGRGLYEQYF. As DNA, the CDR3 is TGTGCCAGCAGATCAGGGAGAGGCCTCTACGAGCAGTACTTC.

This clonotype was observed many times. This chain joins TRBV4-1 and TRBJ2-1; D gene unclear. Germline CDR1 is MGHRA and CDR2 is YSYEKL. V lost 0 bases to trimming and J lost 6 bases, with 6 bases between them. The CDR3 runs 13 residues. The CDR3 reads CASSQDWANEQFF. The CDR3 nucleotides are TGCGCCAGCAGCCAAGATTGGGCCAATGAGCAGTTCTTC.